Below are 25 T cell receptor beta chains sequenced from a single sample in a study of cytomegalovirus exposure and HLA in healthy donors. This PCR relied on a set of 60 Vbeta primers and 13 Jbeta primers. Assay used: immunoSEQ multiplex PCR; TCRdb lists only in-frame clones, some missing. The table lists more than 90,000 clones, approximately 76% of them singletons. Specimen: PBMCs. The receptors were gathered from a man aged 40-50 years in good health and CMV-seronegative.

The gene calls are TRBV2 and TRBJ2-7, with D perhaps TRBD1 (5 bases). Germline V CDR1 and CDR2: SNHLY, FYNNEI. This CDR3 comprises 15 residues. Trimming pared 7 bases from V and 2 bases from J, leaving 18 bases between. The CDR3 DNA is TGTGCCAGCAATAAGCAGACAGTAGCAACCTACGAGCAGTACTTC. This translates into CASNKQTVATYEQYF.

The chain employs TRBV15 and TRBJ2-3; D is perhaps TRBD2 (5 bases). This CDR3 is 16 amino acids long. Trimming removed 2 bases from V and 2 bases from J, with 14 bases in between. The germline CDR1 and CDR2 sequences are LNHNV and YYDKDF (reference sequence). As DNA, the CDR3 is TGTGCCACCAGCAGACACTACGAGGGCCCCACAGATACGCAGTATTTT. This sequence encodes CATSRHYEGPTDTQYF.

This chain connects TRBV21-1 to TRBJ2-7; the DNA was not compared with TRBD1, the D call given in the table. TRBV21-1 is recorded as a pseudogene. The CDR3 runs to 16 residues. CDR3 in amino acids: CARFYFPRDISHEQYF. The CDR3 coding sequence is TGTGCCAGATTCTACTTTCCCCGGGACATCTCCCACGAGCAGTACTTC.

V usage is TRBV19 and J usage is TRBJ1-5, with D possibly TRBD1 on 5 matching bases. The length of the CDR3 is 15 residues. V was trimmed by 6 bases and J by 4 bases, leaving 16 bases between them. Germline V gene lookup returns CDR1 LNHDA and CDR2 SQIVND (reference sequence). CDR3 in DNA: TGTGCCAGTAGAGGACGCCGGGACTCTAATCAGCCCCAGCATTTT. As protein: CASRGRRDSNQPQHF.

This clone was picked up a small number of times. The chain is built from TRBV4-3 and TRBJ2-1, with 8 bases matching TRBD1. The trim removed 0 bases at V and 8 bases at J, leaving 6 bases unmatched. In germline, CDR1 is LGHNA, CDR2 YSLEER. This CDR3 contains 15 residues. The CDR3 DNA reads TGCGCCAGCAGCCAAGATACCCAGGGGGCTTATGAGCAGTTCTTC. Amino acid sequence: CASSQDTQGAYEQFF.

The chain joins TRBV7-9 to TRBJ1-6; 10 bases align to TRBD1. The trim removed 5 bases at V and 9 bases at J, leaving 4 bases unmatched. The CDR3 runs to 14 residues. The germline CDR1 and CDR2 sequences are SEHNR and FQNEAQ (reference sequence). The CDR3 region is CASSRDRGTSPLHF. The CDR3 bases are TGTGCCAGCAGCAGGGACAGGGGCACTTCACCCCTCCACTTT.

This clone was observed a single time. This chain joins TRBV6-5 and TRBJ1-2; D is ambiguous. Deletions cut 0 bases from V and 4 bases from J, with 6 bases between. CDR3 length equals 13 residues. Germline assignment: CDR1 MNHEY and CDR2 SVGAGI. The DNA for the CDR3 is TGTGCCAGCAGTTACTCATCACTCTATGGCTACACCTTC. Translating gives CASSYSSLYGYTF.

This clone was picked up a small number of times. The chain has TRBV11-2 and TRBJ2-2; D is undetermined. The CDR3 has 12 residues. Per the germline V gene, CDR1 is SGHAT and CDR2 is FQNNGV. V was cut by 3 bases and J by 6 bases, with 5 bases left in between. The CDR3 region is CASSFRAGELFF. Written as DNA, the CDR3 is TGTGCCAGCAGCTTTCGCGCCGGGGAGCTGTTTTTT.

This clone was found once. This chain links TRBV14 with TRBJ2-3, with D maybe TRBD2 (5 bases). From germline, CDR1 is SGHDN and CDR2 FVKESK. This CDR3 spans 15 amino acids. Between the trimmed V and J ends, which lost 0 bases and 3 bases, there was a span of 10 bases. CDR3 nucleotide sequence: TGTGCCAGCAGCCAAGATTTGCGGAGGACAGATACGCAGTATTTT. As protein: CASSQDLRRTDTQYF.

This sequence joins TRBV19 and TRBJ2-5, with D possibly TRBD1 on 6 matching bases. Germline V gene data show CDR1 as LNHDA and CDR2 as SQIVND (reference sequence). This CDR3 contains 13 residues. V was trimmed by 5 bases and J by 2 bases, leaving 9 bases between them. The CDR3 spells CASSRQAQETQYF. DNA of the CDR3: TGTGCCAGTAGTCGACAGGCGCAAGAGACCCAGTACTTC.

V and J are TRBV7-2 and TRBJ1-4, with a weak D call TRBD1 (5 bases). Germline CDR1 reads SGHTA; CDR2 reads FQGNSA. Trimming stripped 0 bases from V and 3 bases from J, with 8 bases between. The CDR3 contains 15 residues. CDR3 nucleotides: TGTGCCAGCAGCTTAGCACCCAGGGCTAATGAAAAACTGTTTTTT. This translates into CASSLAPRANEKLFF.

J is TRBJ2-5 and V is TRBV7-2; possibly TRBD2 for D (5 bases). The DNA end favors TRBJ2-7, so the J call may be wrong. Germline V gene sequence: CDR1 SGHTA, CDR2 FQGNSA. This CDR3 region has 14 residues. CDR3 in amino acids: CASSPGIGKYEQYF. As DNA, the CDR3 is TGTGCCAGCAGCCCCGGGATAGGGAAGTACGAGCAGTACTTC.

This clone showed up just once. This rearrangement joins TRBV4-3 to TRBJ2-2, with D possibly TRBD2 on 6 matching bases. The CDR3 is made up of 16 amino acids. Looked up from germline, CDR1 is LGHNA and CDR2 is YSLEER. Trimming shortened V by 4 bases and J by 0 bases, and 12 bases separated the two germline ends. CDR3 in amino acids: CASSLTSPTNTGELFF. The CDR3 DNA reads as TGCGCCAGCAGCCTTACTAGCCCCACGAACACCGGGGAGCTGTTTTTT.

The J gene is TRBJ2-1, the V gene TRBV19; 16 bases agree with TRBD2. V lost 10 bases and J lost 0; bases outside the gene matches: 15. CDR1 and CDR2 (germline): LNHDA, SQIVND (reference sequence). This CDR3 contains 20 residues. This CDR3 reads CATQDQGLAGGSNSYNEQFF. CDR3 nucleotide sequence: TGTGCCACTCAAGACCAGGGACTAGCGGGAGGGTCCAACTCCTACAATGAGCAGTTCTTC.

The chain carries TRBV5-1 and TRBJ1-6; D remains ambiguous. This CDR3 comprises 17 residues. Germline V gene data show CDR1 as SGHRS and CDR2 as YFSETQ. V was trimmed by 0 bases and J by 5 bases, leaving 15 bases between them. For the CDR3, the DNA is TGCGCCAGCAGCTTGGAGGGTCCGGGGAGGAATAATTCACCCCTCCACTTT. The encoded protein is CASSLEGPGRNNSPLHF.

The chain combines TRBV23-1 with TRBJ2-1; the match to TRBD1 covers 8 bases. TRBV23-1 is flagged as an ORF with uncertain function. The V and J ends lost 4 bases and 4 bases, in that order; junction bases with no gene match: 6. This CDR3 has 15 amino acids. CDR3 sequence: CASSLRDRIYNEQFF. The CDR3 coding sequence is TGCGCCAGCAGTCTACGGGACAGGATATACAATGAGCAGTTCTTC.

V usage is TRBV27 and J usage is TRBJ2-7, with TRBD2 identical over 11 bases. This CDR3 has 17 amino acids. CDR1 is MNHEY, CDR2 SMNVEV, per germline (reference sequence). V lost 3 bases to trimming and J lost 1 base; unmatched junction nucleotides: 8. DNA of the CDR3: TGTGCCAGCAGTTTTCTTTTTGGGACTAGCGGTTCCTACGAGCAGTACTTC. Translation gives CASSFLFGTSGSYEQYF.

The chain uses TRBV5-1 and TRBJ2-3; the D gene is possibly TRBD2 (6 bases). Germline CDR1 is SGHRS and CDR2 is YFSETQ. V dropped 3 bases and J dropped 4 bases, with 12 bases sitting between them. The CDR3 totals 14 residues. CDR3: CASSWDLVADTQYF. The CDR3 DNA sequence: TGCGCCAGCAGCTGGGACTTAGTCGCAGATACGCAGTATTTT.

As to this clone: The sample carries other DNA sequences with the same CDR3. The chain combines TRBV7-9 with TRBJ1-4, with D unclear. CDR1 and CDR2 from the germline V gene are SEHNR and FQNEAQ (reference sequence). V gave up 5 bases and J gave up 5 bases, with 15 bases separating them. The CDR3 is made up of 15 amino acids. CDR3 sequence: CASSLVAGENEKLFF. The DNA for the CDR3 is TGTGCCAGCAGCCTAGTAGCGGGAGAGAATGAAAAACTGTTTTTT.

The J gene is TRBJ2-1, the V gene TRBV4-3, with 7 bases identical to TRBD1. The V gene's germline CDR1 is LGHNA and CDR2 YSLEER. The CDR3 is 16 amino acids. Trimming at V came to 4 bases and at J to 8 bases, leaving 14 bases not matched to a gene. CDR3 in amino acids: CASSREVGTVYDEQFF. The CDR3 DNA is TGCGCCAGCAGCCGCGAGGTGGGGACAGTGTACGATGAGCAGTTCTTC.

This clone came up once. CDR3 in amino acids: CASRRSSGGVSTDTQYF. For the CDR3, the DNA is TGTGCCAGCAGGCGGAGTAGCGGGGGGGTGAGCACAGATACGCAGTATTTT. J is TRBJ2-3 and V is TRBV27; TRBD2 agrees at 11 bases. V trimming: 6 bases; J trimming: 0 bases; junction bases outside the gene matches: 8. Per the germline V gene, CDR1 is MNHEY and CDR2 is SMNVEV (reference sequence). The CDR3 totals 17 residues.

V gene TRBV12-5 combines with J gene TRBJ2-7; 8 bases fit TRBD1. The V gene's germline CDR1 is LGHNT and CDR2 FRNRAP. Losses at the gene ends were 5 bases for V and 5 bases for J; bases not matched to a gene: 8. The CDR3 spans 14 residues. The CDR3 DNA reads TGTGCTAGTGGTCGAAGACAGGGGATCAACGAGCAGTACTTC. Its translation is CASGRRQGINEQYF.

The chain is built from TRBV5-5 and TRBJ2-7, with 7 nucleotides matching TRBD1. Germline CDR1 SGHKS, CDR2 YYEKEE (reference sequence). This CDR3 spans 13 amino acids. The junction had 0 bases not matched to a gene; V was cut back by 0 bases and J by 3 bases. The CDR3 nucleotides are TGTGCCAGCAGCTTGGACAGGGGCTACGAGCAGTACTTC. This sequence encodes CASSLDRGYEQYF.

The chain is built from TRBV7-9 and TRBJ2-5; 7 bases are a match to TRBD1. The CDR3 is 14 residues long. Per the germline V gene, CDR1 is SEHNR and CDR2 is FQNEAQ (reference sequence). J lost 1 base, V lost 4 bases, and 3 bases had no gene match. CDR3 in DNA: TGTGCCAGCAGCTCGGACAGGCTCCAAGAGACCCAGTACTTC. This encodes CASSSDRLQETQYF.

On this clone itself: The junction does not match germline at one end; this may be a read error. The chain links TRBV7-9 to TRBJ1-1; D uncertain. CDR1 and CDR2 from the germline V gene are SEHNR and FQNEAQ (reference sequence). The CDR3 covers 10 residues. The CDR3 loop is CSSSLGRAFF. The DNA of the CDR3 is TGTTCCAGCAGCTTAGGGAGGGCTTTCTTT.